What follows is one T cell receptor (beta chain) and its context. Its antigen is as yet unknown. Each CDR3 protein gets one entry after TCRdb re-called the 5' RACE reads with MiXCR. The sample yields some 760,000 distinct CDR3 sequences, roughly 18% seen once. These data belong to a study of identical twins. Notes on the study in general: Invariant cells of the MAIT and iNKT types might have partly distorted the zero-insertion analyses. Beta clonotypes that were abundant in cord blood contained fewer insertions, a pattern absent from memory repertoires.

The CDR3 contains 12 residues. Germline V gene sequence: CDR1 DFQATT, CDR2 SNEGSKA (reference sequence). Trimming took off 3 bases at V and 6 bases at J, with 12 bases between the two ends. The same specimen was also included in a second study, on T cells expressing NK-cell markers. That paper notes: One of the eight sequenced donors was seronegative, whereas the other seven were HCMV-seropositive. The same clonotypes also predominated in the CD3+CD56-NKG2C+ fraction of several donors.

This sequence joins TRBV20-1 and TRBJ2-7, with TRBD1 as a possible D gene (7 bases). The clonotype was recovered from a young woman in good health. Sequenced input: PBMCs. CDR3 amino acids: CSASQGGFEQYF. CDR3 nucleotide sequence: TGCAGTGCTAGTCAGGGGGGTTTCGAGCAGTACTTC.